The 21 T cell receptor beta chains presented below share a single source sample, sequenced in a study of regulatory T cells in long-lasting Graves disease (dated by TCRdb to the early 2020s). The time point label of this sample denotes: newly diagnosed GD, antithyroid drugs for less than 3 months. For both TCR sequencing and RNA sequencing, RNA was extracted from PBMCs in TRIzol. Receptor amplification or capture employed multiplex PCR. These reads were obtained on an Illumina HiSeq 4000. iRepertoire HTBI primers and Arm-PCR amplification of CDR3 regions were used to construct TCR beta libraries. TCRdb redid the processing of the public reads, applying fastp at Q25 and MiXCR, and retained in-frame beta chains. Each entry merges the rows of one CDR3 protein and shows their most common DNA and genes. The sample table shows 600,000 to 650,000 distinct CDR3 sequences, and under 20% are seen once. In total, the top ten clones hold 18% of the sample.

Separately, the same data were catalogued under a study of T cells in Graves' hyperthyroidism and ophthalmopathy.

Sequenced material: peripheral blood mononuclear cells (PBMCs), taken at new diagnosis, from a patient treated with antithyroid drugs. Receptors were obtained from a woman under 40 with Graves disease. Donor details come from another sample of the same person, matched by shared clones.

CDR3 coding DNA: TGTGCCAGCAGCCCCTGGCAGGGCTACGAGCAGTACTTC. Its protein is CASSPWQGYEQYF. The V and J genes are TRBV5-5 and TRBJ2-7; TRBD1 is a possible D gene (5 bases). The CDR3 totals 13 residues. V was pared by 4 bases and J by 3 bases, with 11 bases between. Germline values: CDR1 SGHKS, CDR2 YYEKEE (reference sequence).

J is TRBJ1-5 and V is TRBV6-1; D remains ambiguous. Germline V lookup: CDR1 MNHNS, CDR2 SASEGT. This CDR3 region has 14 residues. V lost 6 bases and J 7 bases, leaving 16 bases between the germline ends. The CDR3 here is CASRLGGKGQPQHF. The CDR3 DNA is TGTGCCAGCAGACTGGGAGGGAAGGGACAGCCCCAGCATTTT.

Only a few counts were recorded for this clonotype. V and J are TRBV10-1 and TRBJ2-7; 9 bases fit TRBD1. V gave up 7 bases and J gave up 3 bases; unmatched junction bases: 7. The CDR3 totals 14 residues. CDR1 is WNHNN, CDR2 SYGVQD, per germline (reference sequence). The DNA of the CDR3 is TGCGCCAGCAAAAACAGGGGGCCGGGCTACGAGCAGTACTTC. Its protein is CASKNRGPGYEQYF.

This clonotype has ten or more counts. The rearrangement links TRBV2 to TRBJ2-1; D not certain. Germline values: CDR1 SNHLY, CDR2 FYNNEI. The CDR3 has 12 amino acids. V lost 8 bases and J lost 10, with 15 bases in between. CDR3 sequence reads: CASLIVDSEQFF. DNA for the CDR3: TGTGCCAGCCTCATAGTGGATTCGGAGCAGTTCTTC.

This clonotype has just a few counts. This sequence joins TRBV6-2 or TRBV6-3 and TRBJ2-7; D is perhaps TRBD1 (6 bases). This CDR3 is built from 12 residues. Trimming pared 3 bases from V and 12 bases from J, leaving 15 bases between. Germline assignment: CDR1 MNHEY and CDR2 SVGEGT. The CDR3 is CASSYQGGGWYF. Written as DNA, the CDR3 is TGTGCCAGCAGTTATCAAGGGGGTGGTTGGTACTTC.

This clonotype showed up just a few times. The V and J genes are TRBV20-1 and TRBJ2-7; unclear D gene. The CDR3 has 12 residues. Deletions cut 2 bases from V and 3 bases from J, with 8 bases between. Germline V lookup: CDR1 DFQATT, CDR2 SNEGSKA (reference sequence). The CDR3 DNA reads TGCAGTGCTAGACACTCTGGCTACGAGCAGTACTTC. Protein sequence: CSARHSGYEQYF.

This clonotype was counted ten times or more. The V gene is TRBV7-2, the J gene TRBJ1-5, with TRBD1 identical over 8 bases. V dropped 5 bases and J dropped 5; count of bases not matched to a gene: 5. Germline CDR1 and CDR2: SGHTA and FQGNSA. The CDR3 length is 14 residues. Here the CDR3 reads CASSALQGDQPQHF. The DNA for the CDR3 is TGTGCCAGCAGCGCACTACAGGGGGATCAGCCCCAGCATTTT.

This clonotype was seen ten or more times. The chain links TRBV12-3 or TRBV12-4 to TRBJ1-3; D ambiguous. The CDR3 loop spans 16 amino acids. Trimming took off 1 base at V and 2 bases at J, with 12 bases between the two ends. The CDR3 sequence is CASSLGAHRPGNTIYF. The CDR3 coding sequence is TGTGCCAGCAGTTTAGGGGCGCATCGTCCTGGAAACACCATATATTTT.

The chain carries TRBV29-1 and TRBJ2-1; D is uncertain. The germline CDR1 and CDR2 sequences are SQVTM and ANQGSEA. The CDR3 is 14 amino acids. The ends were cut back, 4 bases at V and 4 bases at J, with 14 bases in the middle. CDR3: CSVGGIPGYNEQFF. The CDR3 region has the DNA TGCAGCGTTGGCGGAATCCCAGGATACAATGAGCAGTTCTTC.

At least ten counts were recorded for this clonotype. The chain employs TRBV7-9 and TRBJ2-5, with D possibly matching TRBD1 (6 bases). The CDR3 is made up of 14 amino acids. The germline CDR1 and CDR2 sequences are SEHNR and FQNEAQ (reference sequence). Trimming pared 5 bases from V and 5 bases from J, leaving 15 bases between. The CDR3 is CASSIPRGGETQYF. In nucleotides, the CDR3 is TGTGCCAGCAGCATCCCCAGGGGTGGGGAGACCCAGTACTTC.

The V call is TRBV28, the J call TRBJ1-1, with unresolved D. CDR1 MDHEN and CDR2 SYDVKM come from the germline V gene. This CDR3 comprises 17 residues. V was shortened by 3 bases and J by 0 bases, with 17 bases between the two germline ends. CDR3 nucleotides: TGTGCCAGCAGTTTGATCGGTAAGATCCGAATGAACACTGAAGCTTTCTTT. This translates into CASSLIGKIRMNTEAFF.

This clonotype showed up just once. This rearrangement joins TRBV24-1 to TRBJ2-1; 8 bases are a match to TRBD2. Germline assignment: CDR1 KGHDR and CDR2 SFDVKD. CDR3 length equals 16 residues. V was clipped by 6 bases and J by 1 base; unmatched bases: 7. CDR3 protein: CATSPGGHGSYNEQFF. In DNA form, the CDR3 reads TGTGCCACCAGTCCGGGAGGGCACGGGTCCTACAATGAGCAGTTCTTC.

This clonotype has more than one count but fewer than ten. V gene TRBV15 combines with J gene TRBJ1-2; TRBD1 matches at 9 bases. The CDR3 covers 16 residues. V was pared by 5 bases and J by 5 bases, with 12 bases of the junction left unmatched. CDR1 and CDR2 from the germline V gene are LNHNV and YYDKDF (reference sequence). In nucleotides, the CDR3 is TGTGCCACCAGCGCGAGGGACAGGGTCCTTCTATATGGCTACACCTTC. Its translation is CATSARDRVLLYGYTF.

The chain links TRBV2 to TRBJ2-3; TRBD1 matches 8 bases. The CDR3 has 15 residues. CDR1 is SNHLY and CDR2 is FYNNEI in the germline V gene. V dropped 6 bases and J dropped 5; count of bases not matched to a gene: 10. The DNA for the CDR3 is TGTGCCAGCAGGGGGACTTCAGGGGGCGGAGATACGCAGTATTTT. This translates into CASRGTSGGGDTQYF.

CDR3 in DNA: TGTGCCAGCTCACCCCGGCCGGGCGAAGCTTTCTTT. Residues: CASSPRPGEAFF. This chain connects TRBV18 to TRBJ1-1, with unresolved D. Germline V gene data show CDR1 as KGHSH and CDR2 as LQKENI. Trimming stripped 3 bases from V and 8 bases from J, with 10 bases between. This CDR3 contains 12 residues.

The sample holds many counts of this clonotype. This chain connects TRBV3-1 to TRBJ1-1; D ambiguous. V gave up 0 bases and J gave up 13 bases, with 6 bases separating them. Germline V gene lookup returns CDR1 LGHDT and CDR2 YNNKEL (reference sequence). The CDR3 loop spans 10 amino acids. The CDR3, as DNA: TGTGCCAGCAGCCAAGACAGGATTTTCTTT. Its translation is CASSQDRIFF.

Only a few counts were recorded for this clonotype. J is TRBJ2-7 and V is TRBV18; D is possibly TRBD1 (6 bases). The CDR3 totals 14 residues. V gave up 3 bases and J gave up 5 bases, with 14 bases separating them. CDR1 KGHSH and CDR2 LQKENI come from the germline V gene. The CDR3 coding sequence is TGTGCCAGCTCACCGATACAGGGAAGCGACGAGCAGTACTTC. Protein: CASSPIQGSDEQYF. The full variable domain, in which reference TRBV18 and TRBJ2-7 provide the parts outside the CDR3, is NAGVMQNPRHLVRRRGQEARLRCSPMKGHSHVYWYRQLPEEGLKFMVYLQKENIIDESGMPKERFSAEFPKEGPSILRIQQVVRGDSAAYFCASSPIQGSDEQYFGPGTRLTVT.

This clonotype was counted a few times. CDR3 nucleotide sequence: TGTGCCAGCAGCCGTCCCGGGACAGGGAGCGGTAATGAAAAACTGTTTTTT. This sequence encodes CASSRPGTGSGNEKLFF. The chain employs TRBV9 and TRBJ1-4; 9 bases map to TRBD1. J was trimmed by 4 bases and V by 4 bases; bases with no gene match: 11. Per the germline V gene, CDR1 is SGDLS and CDR2 is YYNGEE. The CDR3 spans 17 residues.

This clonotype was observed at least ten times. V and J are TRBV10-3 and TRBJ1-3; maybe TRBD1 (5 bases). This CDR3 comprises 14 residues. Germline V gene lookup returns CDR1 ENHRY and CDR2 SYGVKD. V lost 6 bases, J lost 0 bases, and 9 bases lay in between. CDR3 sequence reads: CAISPRGSGNTIYF. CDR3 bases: TGTGCCATCAGCCCTAGGGGCTCTGGAAACACCATATATTTT.

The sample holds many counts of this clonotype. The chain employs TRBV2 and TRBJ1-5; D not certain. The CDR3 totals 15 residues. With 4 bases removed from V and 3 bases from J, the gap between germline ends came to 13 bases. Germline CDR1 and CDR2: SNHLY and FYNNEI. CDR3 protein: CASSAELETNQPQHF. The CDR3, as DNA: TGTGCCAGCAGTGCTGAGTTGGAAACCAATCAGCCCCAGCATTTT.

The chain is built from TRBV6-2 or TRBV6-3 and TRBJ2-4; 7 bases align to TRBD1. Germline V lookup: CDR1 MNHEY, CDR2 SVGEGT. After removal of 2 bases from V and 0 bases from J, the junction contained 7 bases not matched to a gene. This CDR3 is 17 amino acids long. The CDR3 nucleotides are TGTGCCAGCAGTTACACTACAGGGGACGTAGCCAAAAACATTCAGTACTTC. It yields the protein CASSYTTGDVAKNIQYF.